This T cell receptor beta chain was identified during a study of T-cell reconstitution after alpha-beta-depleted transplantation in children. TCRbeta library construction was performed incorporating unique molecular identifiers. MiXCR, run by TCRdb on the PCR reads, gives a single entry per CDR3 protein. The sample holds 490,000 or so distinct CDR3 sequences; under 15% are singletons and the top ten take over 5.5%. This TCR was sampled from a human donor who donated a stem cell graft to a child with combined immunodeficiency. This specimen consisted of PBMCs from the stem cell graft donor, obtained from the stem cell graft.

CDR3 protein: CSADPGLAGETQYF. As DNA, the CDR3 is TGCAGTGCGGATCCGGGACTAGCGGGGGAGACCCAGTACTTC. The rearrangement uses TRBV20-1 and TRBJ2-5, with 13 bases identical to TRBD2. V trimming: 6 bases; J trimming: 5 bases; junction bases outside the gene matches: 6. The CDR3 length is 14 residues. Germline-derived CDR1 and CDR2 are DFQATT and SNEGSKA (reference sequence).